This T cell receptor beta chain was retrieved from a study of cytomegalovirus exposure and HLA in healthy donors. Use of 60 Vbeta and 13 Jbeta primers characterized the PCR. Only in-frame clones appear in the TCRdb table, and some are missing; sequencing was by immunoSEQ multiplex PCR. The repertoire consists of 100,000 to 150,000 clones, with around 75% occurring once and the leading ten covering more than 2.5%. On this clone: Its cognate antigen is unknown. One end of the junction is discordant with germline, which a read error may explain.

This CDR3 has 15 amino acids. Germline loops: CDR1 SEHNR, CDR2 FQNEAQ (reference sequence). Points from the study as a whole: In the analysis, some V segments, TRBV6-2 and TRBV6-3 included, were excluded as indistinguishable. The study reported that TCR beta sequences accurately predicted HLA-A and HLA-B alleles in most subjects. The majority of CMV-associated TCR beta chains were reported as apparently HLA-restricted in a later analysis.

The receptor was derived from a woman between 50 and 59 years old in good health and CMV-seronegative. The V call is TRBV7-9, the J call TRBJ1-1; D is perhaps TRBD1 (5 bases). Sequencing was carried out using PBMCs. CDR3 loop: CSSSLALDSNTEAFF. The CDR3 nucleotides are TGTTCCAGCAGCTTAGCTCTTGACAGTAACACTGAAGCTTTCTTT.